This T cell receptor beta chain appears in the sequencing data of a study of human T cells and chemical hapten exposure. Overall study results and limits: There was alopecia in the donors, so their immune response may differ from that of healthy people. PT1 expanded TCR counts correlated positively with patch test score.

Each CDR3 protein gets one entry after TCRdb re-called the RACE reads with MiXCR. The sample yields 350,000 to 400,000 distinct CDR3 sequences, 4.5% to 5.5% seen once. As to time point: pre-sensitization, week 0. As for treatment: therapeutic diphenylcyclopropenone sensitization with weekly scalp DPC. Ten or more counts support this clonotype. No antigen is known for it. The specimen comprised whole blood, sampled in connection with sensitization to the hapten diphenylcyclopropenone (DPC). This TCR derives from a woman between 45 and 60 years old with alopecia areata. Some clones in this sample may be carry-over from other donors' samples.

The CDR3 DNA sequence: TGTGCCAGCAGTTACCCGGACACTGAAGCTTTCTTT. Translation gives CASSYPDTEAFF. The V gene is TRBV6-5, the J gene TRBJ1-1; D not certain. V lost 2 bases to trimming and J lost 3 bases, with 4 bases between them. Germline V gene lookup returns CDR1 MNHEY and CDR2 SVGAGI. The CDR3 length is 12 residues.